Here is one T cell receptor beta chain with its context. The clone's antigen remains unknown. No much larger clonotype is one base removed from it; base qualities were not supplied. The immunoSEQ Assay, a bias-controlled multiplex PCR, was used to amplify TCRbeta CDR3 regions from genomic DNA. As for the authors' bioinformatics: The number of nucleated cells in each sample was estimated from the amplification of reference gene primers within the assay. To quantify the absolute abundance of each unique TCRbeta CDR3 rearrangement, sequence reads were collapsed and filtered. For each sample, productive Simpson clonality was calculated by taking the square root of Simpson's diversity index across productive rearrangements. Held by TCRdb, this immuneACCESS table contains in-frame sequences only and omits some clones. Under half of the omission traces to an unresolved V gene where checked; the cause of the rest is unknown. V, J and clone size were drawn from that table, and D and trimming were deduced from the DNA. The sample has about 240,000 clones on record, more than 85% of them singletons. Over 4% of the sample comes from the top ten.

Participants in the prospective study were aged about 18 to 95 years, lived in 20 to 30 United States geographic areas, and enrolled through a virtual design. In the prospective study, participants were assigned to cohorts based on the clinical history participants reported in a screening survey and a study questionnaire. ImmuneRACE Cohort 3 recovered participants were defined by two consecutive negative NP/OP PCR tests, healthcare professional clearance, or symptom resolution. Each participant in the prospective study had whole blood, serum and a nasopharyngeal or oropharyngeal swab collected by mobile phlebotomists. Participants in the prospective study had the option to provide additional blood draws and questionnaires over a roughly 2-month period. Blood samples from the prospective study were shipped frozen or at room temperature prior to DNA extraction. This entry belongs to a study of blood T cell repertoires in COVID-19 (dated by TCRdb to the early 2020s). For the study in its entirety: Samples from collaborators originated in the United States, Italy and Spain and spanned both the acute and convalescent phases of COVID-19. The prospective study material was composed of cDNA or gDNA derived from T cells, B-cell-depleted T cells, or PBMCs. Where available, HLA class I and class II types were obtained from metadata supplied by the sample provider rather than from assay-based typing. A freely available public database, intended as a resource for researchers studying the immune response to SARS-CoV-2, is where the repertoires were released. The sample metadata nearly always contained a de-identified subject ID, COVID-19 status, age in years and sex. Samples came from the ongoing ImmuneRACE study (first 160 participants) plus 1,254 subjects from 6 global collaborators. Subjects who had been exposed to COVID-19, were actively infected with it, or had recovered from it provided the deeply sampled blood TCRbeta repertoires that made up the dataset.

The paper as a whole reports these results and caveats: The quantity of clinical and demographic metadata differed by source and by participant and was supplied without curation.

At the junction V is shortened by 1 base and J by 4 bases; bases outside the gene matches: 2. The CDR3, from cysteine to phenylalanine, totals 14 residues. Only the CDR3 DNA is retained, 42 bases long and in frame from the first base. The germline V gene gives CDR1 as MNHEY and CDR2 as SVGAGI. This sequence originates from a woman aged 30 to 39 who had recovered from COVID-19. Sequenced input: PBMCs or T cells enriched from blood (not recorded which). The chain is encoded by TRBV6-5 joined to TRBJ2-3, with 7 bases aligning to TRBD2. The sequenced DNA is TGTGCCAGCAGTTACTTCGCGGGGGCAGATACGCAGTATTTT. Translated, it gives CASSYFAGADTQYF.